This T cell receptor beta chain was sequenced for a study of OX40 agonist ivuxolimab in advanced cancers. The wider study: Patients received ivuxolimab, an intravenous treatment, every 2 weeks at 0.01 to 10 mg/kg.

Baseline was the first blood sampling point, followed by cycle 4 day 1 and cycle 7 day 1. Study findings and constraints: Low clonal expansion, among the lowest seen, marked partial responders at 0.1-3.0 mg/kg. Dosing at 0.1 to 3.0 mg/kg was accompanied by clonal expansion of CD4+ and CD8+ blood T cells by week 6.

As for this clone: What it recognizes is unknown.

The V gene's germline CDR1 is MNHEY and CDR2 SVGAGI. V dropped 6 bases and J dropped 2; count of bases not matched to a gene: 4. This CDR3 has 15 amino acids. Data came from immunoSEQ multiplex PCR; TCRdb stores just in-frame clones and leaves some out. The sample includes tens of thousands of clones, approximately 86% of them seen just once. The V gene is TRBV6-5, the J gene TRBJ2-5; TRBD2 matches 12 bases. This TCR was sampled from an adult with an advanced solid tumor such as melanoma, head and neck, liver or kidney cancer. Sequenced here: CD4+ or CD8+ T cells sorted from blood, sampled in a trial of the OX40 agonist ivuxolimab. The CDR3 DNA sequence: TGTGCCAGCAGGCGGACTAGCGGGACTCAAGAGACCCAGTACTTC. It specifies CASRRTSGTQETQYF.